This is a list of T cell receptor beta chains from one sample in a study of Graves' ophthalmopathy and Graves' hyperthyroidism. Each CDR3 protein gets one entry after TCRdb re-called the multiplex PCR reads with MiXCR. The data contain approximately 160,000 distinct CDR3 sequences, around two fifths of them singletons. The sequenced sample consisted of peripheral blood. The receptors were gathered from a man aged 25 to 45 with Graves' ophthalmopathy. Both conserved end residues are part of each CDR3. The D gene is left open where the match is weak. Clone size is stated in some rows and not others, as once, few, many or a class when expanded.

TRBJ1-1	NA	TRBV6-5	TRBD1	TGTGCCAGCAGTTACATAGATACAGGGGGACTGAACACTGAAGCTTTCTTT	CASSYIDTGGLNTEAFF
TRBJ1-6	many	TRBV2	TRBD1	TGTGCCAGCACGCGACAGGGACAGAATAATTCACCCCTCCACTTT	CASTRQGQNNSPLHF
TRBJ2-7	NA	TRBV20-1	TRBD2	TGCAGTGCTAGAGAAAGCGGGAAAAGCTCCTACGAGCAGTACTTC	CSARESGKSSYEQYF
TRBJ2-7	many	TRBV28	NA	TGTGCCAGCAGTTCCTACAGGCTTAGAAACGAGCAGTACTTC	CASSSYRLRNEQYF
TRBJ2-7	NA	TRBV12-3/TRBV12-4	NA	TGTGCCAGCAGTCTCATTTTGGGGGAGCAGTACTTC	CASSLILGEQYF
TRBJ2-7	many	TRBV20-1	TRBD1	TGCAGTGCCGAGACAGGGAGAGGGGAGCAGTACTTC	CSAETGRGEQYF
TRBJ1-1	NA	TRBV6-1	TRBD1	TGTGCCACCAAGGGACAGGTGAACACTGAAGCTTTCTTT	CATKGQVNTEAFF
TRBJ2-7	many	TRBV7-2	TRBD2	TGTGCCAGCAGCCCCTCCGGACTAGCCGCCGAGCAGTACTTC	CASSPSGLAAEQYF
TRBJ1-2	NA	TRBV7-8	NA	TGTGCCAGCAGCTTAGCGCGAGCAGCCAACTATGGCTACACCTTC	CASSLARAANYGYTF
TRBJ1-1	NA	TRBV7-3	NA	TGTGCCAGCAGCCTTCCAGGGTCTGCTGAAGCTTTCTTT	CASSLPGSAEAFF
TRBJ2-7	NA	TRBV2	TRBD2	TGTGCCAGCTGTAGCGGGGGAGTTGAGCAGTACTTC	CASCSGGVEQYF
TRBJ2-2	many	TRBV27	NA	TGTGCCAGCCGACAGTTCCTCGGACAGAGGACCGGGGAGCTGTTTTTT	CASRQFLGQRTGELFF
TRBJ2-7	many	TRBV27	NA	TGTGCCAGCAGTTTATCGGCAGCCCCTCCATACGAGCAGTACTTC	CASSLSAAPPYEQYF
TRBJ1-1	many	TRBV6-1	NA	TGTGCCAGCAGTGTGGGTTGGGGAGGGTACACTGAAGCTTTCTTT	CASSVGWGGYTEAFF
TRBJ2-2	NA	TRBV10-3	TRBD1	TGTGCCATCAGTGTTGGACAGGGGCTGACCGGGGAGCTGTTTTTT	CAISVGQGLTGELFF
TRBJ2-7	NA	TRBV6-2/TRBV6-3	TRBD2	TGTGCCAGCCTGCGCCTAGCGGGGAGCTCCTACGAGCAGTACTTC	CASLRLAGSSYEQYF
TRBJ1-1	NA	TRBV6-2/TRBV6-3	NA	TGTGCCAGCAGCTCCATTCAGGGTTACGGGGGCACTGAAGCTTTCTTT	CASSSIQGYGGTEAFF
TRBJ2-7	many	TRBV10-3	TRBD2	TGTGCCATCAGTGACCCCCCCTGGGCTAGCGGGAACTACGAGCAGTACTTC	CAISDPPWASGNYEQYF
TRBJ1-5	many	TRBV19	NA	TGTGCCAGTAGTACAAACAGGGTCCTTGGGCAGCCCCAGCATTTT	CASSTNRVLGQPQHF
TRBJ2-7	many	TRBV28	NA	TGTGCCAGCAGATCAGGGACCTGGCTTTACGAGCAGTACTTC	CASRSGTWLYEQYF
TRBJ2-7	NA	TRBV6-1	NA	TGTGCCAGCAGTGTGATCGACAGGTTCTACGAGCAGTACTTC	CASSVIDRFYEQYF
TRBJ1-1	many	TRBV30	NA	TGTGCCTGGAATGAGGGGAGGGGGACTGAAGCTTTCTTT	CAWNEGRGTEAFF
TRBJ2-7	NA	TRBV12-3/TRBV12-4	TRBD2	TGTGCCGGCAGTTTAGGACTAGCGGGAGGTGAGCAGTACTTC	CAGSLGLAGGEQYF
TRBJ2-7	NA	TRBV12-3/TRBV12-4	NA	TGTGCCAGCAGGACTACTAGTATCGGCGAGCAGTACTTC	CASRTTSIGEQYF
TRBJ1-2	many	TRBV7-8	NA	TGTGCCAGCAGCCCAGGACAGTCTGCTCAATATGGCTACACCTTC	CASSPGQSAQYGYTF
TRBJ2-6	many	TRBV5-1	NA	TGCGCCAGCAGCTTGATCGGGTCTGGGGCCAACGTCCTGACTTTC	CASSLIGSGANVLTF
TRBJ1-3	NA	TRBV12-3/TRBV12-4	NA	TGTGCCAGCAGTTTCGAAAGGGGGTTTGGAAACACCATATATTTT	CASSFERGFGNTIYF
TRBJ2-2	NA	TRBV11-1	NA	TGTGCCAGCAGCCCCGGGGGAGTCGCGGCTACCGGGGAGCTGTTTTTT	CASSPGGVAATGELFF
TRBJ1-1	many	TRBV6-2/TRBV6-3	TRBD1	TGTGCCAGCAGTTCCACAAGACAGGGGAGCACTGAAGCTTTCTTT	CASSSTRQGSTEAFF
TRBJ2-7	NA	TRBV5-1	TRBD2	TGCGCCAGCAGCATACGGACTAGCGACTACGAGCAGTACTTC	CASSIRTSDYEQYF
TRBJ2-7	NA	TRBV12-3/TRBV12-4	NA	TGTGCCAGCAGTCCAGGACGGAGTTTTCACCACGAGCAGTACTTC	CASSPGRSFHHEQYF
TRBJ2-2	NA	TRBV6-1	NA	TGTGCCAGCCCAAAGCCCGGTAGCGGGGAGCTGTTTTTT	CASPKPGSGELFF
TRBJ1-1	NA	TRBV6-2/TRBV6-3	NA	TGTGCCAGCAGTTACGGGGCGATACAAGCTTTCTTT	CASSYGAIQAFF
TRBJ2-2	NA	TRBV10-3	NA	TGTGCCATCACTACATCTCAGGGACTGAACACCGGGGAGCTGTTTTTT	CAITTSQGLNTGELFF
TRBJ1-5	NA	TRBV6-2/TRBV6-3	NA	TGTGCCAGCGGGATAATGGGCAATCAGCCCCAGCATTTT	CASGIMGNQPQHF
TRBJ1-2	many	TRBV20-1	NA	TGCAGTGCTAGAGTACCAGACAAGAACTATGGCTACACCTTC	CSARVPDKNYGYTF
TRBJ1-2	NA	TRBV12-3/TRBV12-4	TRBD1	TGTGCCAGCGTGGACCAACAGGGGAAATATGGCTACACCTTC	CASVDQQGKYGYTF
TRBJ2-7	many	TRBV28	NA	TGTGCCAGCAGTTTCTTTGGGGGCAGGTACGAGCAGTACTTC	CASSFFGGRYEQYF
TRBJ2-2	NA	TRBV7-8	NA	TGTGCCAGCAGGCGGGACAGTAAAGCCGGGGAGCTGTTTTTT	CASRRDSKAGELFF
TRBJ1-1	many	TRBV28	NA	TGTACCAGCAGTTTGAGGAGGGCTTTCTTT	CTSSLRRAFF
TRBJ2-1	NA	TRBV20-1	TRBD2	TGCAGTGCTAGAGGGTTGGGACTAGCGGGGGCTGAGCAGTTCTTC	CSARGLGLAGAEQFF
TRBJ2-7	many	TRBV11-2	TRBD1	TGTGCCAGCAGCGGGGACAGACTGGGGGAGCAGTACTTC	CASSGDRLGEQYF
TRBJ1-2	many	TRBV30	TRBD1	TGTGCCTGGGGAGCGGGACAGGGGGACTACACCTTC	CAWGAGQGDYTF
TRBJ2-7	many	TRBV6-5	NA	TGTGCCAGCAGTTACTCGCGGACACCGCCCTACGAGCAGTACTTC	CASSYSRTPPYEQYF